The entry below describes one T cell receptor beta chain. What it binds is unknown. The ends were cut back, 3 bases at V and 1 base at J, with 9 bases in the middle. Germline values: CDR1 MGHRA, CDR2 YSYEKL. The CDR3 has 14 amino acids. The record originates from a study of T cell responses to AZD1222 COVID-19 vaccine. TCRdb's table, derived via immunoSEQ multiplex PCR, lists solely in-frame clones and lacks some. The sample has 150,000 to 250,000 clones; approximately 95% are singletons. Notes on the study in general: Researchers took repertoire samples only after the peak T cell response had come. Donors, mostly white British, included more females; clonal diversity was possibly underestimated. Only a handful of people who got AZD1222 tested seropositive at baseline.

The source of this sequence is an adult who received the AZD1222 COVID-19 vaccine. The sequencing here drew on peripheral blood, taken 28 days after the second AZD1222 dose. The chain joins TRBV4-1 to TRBJ1-1, with D unresolved. This CDR3 is CASSHEVANTEAFF. As DNA, the CDR3 is TGCGCCAGCAGCCACGAAGTAGCGAACACTGAAGCTTTCTTT.